This T cell receptor (beta chain) derives from a study of tumor-infiltrating lymphocytes in primary liver carcinoma. At the level of the study: Tumors were stage T1-T3 N0M0, roughly 4 to 11 cm across. There were roughly 3.5 to 7.5 million productive TCRbeta reads per sample, a yield similar across tissue types.

The sample holds many counts of this clonotype. Starting material of 500 ng total RNA yielded TCR beta cDNA via a constant-region primer. Modified slightly, ARM-PCR produced TCR beta libraries over three nested multiplex PCR rounds. TRBV1-TRBV30 forward primers paired with a C-beta reverse primer were used in the first two PCR rounds, which ran roughly 9 cycles each. TCRdb independently ran MiXCR on the multiplex PCR reads; one entry per CDR3 protein. This sample has 300,000 to 350,000 distinct CDR3 sequences; 45% to 70% occur once, and the top ten carry about a sixth. The V segment lost 5 bases and the J segment 4 bases; nucleotides outside the gene matches: 10. CDR1 is SGHAT and CDR2 is FQNNGV in the germline V gene. This CDR3 is built from 15 residues. It was unsorted whole blood that yielded blood RNA, and germline DNA was also extracted.

The chain joins TRBV11-2 to TRBJ1-1, with 7 bases lining up with TRBD1. The sample comprised peripheral blood. The source is a woman aged 25 to 39 with primary liver carcinoma and hepatitis B virus infection. The CDR3 nucleotides read TGTGCCAGCAGCCCGAGGGGGCTTGGAGGCACTGAAGCTTTCTTT. This sequence encodes CASSPRGLGGTEAFF.